This T cell receptor (beta chain) was profiled in a study of vaccination effects on CD4 cells after COVID-19. Libraries were prepared by immunoSEQ multiplex PCR; TCRdb keeps only in-frame clonotypes and omits some of them. The table has 24,000 or so clones, roughly 76% seen once. Sequencing was preceded by expansion of antigen-specific CD4+ T cells with viral peptide pools in the ViraFEST assay. Following an approximately eleven-day culture, CD4+ T cells were purified. All study participants received two doses of BNT162b2 or mRNA-1273 vaccine. Concerning this clone: Its antigen is unidentified.

The input for sequencing was CD4+ T cells from PBMCs cultured with HCoV-229E spike peptides, taken after COVID-19 vaccination. The sequence was obtained from a human donor who received a COVID-19 vaccine.

In DNA, the CDR3 is TGTGCCAGCAGTTTGGGAGCGGTACCTCCATTGGAGACCCAGTACTTC. The encoded protein is CASSLGAVPPLETQYF. The rearrangement links TRBV27 to TRBJ2-5; possibly TRBD2 for D (5 bases). V lost 3 bases to trimming and J lost 5 bases, with 19 bases between them. Germline loops: CDR1 MNHEY, CDR2 SMNVEV (reference sequence). The CDR3 is 16 residues long.